The 23 T cell receptor beta chains below all came from one sample that was sequenced in a study of tumor and adjacent non-tumor tissue in lung cancer. No cell sorting was done before RNA was extracted from the tissue. Distant lung tissue was collected more than 3 cm away from the tumor edge. Three rounds of nested PCR, following a modified ARM-PCR protocol, produced the TCRbeta library. From the multiplex PCR reads, TCRdb called clonotypes with MiXCR, one entry per CDR3 protein. This repertoire shows 60,000 to 100,000 distinct CDR3 sequences, about 80% found once; its top ten account for 40%. Sequencing was performed on distant non-tumor lung tissue. These receptors came from a man between 65 and 80 years old with non-small cell lung cancer.

With regard to this clonotype: A read error may account for a junction end that differs from germline. This chain connects TRBV6-5 to TRBJ1-2, with 8 bases fitting TRBD1. The CDR3 loop spans 16 amino acids. Germline CDR1 MNHEY, CDR2 SVGAGI. The chain's CDR3 is CARSYSGTGQLSGYTF. CDR3 DNA sequence: TGTGCCAGGAGTTACTCCGGGACAGGTCAGCTGAGTGGCTACACCTTC.

Concerning this clonotype itself: At one end, the junction sequence differs from germline, possibly due to a read error. This chain connects TRBV25-1 to TRBJ2-7; 9 positions match TRBD2. The CDR3 length is 15 residues. Germline V gives CDR1 MGHDK, CDR2 SYGVNS. CDR3 nucleotides: TGTACCAGCAGCCTCCCGGGACTAGCTACCAACGAGCAGTACTTC. It is translated as CTSSLPGLATNEQYF.

Concerning this clonotype itself: The junction shows a germline mismatch at one end, possibly a read error. The CDR3 loop is CASSRPRSGIGSGNTIFF. The CDR3 coding sequence is TGTGCCAGCAGTCGTCCCAGGTCAGGGATCGGCTCTGGAAACACCATATTTTTT. The chain couples TRBV12-3 or TRBV12-4 to TRBJ1-3; possible D gene TRBD1, 5 bases. The CDR3 is 18 residues long.

This clonotype occurred many times. The junction departs from germline at one end; a sequencing error may be responsible. The chain recombines TRBV11-2 with TRBJ2-5, with 13 bases lining up with TRBD2. The length of the CDR3 is 18 residues. Germline assignment: CDR1 SGHAT and CDR2 FQNNGV. The CDR3 DNA reads TGTGCCAGCAGCTTAGTATGGACTAGCGGGGGCCGACAAGAGACCCGGTACTTC. This codes for CASSLVWTSGGRQETRYF.

The chain carries TRBV28 and TRBJ1-2; the match to TRBD1 covers 9 bases. V was clipped by 1 base and J by 10 bases; unmatched bases: 16. The CDR3 totals 17 residues. The V gene's germline CDR1 is MDHEN and CDR2 SYDVKM. In nucleotides, the CDR3 is TGTGCCAGCAGTTTATTATCGAGCACAGGGGGCACTCGTGACTACACCTTC. It yields the protein CASSLLSSTGGTRDYTF.

This chain connects TRBV11-3 to TRBJ2-3, with D tentatively TRBD2 (5 bases). Germline CDR1 is SGHNT and CDR2 is YENEEA. CDR3 length equals 15 residues. The germline V and J ends were trimmed by 7 bases and 15 bases, with 29 bases remaining between them. The CDR3 loop is CASTRREVSIDRQYF. CDR3 coding DNA: TGTGCCAGCACCCGTCGGGAAGTAAGCATAGATAGGCAATATTTT. Full variable domain (rest looked up from reference TRBV11-3 and TRBJ2-3): EAGVVQSPRYKIIEKKQPVAFWCNPISGHNTLYWYLQNLGQGPELLIRYENEEAVDDSQLPKDRFSAERLKGVDSTLKIQPAELGDSAVYLCASTRREVSIDRQYFGPGTRLTVL.

This clonotype has only a few counts. An end of the junction differs from the germline gene, which may be a read error. The chain links TRBV7-9 to TRBJ2-1; D possibly corresponds to TRBD2 (5 bases). Germline CDR1 and CDR2: SEHNR and FQNEAQ (reference sequence). The CDR3 loop spans 17 amino acids. The CDR3 coding sequence is TGTGCCAGTAGCGAAGACCAGCCTCTTTACTCCTACAGTGAGCAGTTCTTC. This encodes CASSEDQPLYSYSEQFF.

The chain carries TRBV28 and TRBJ2-3; D is ambiguous. The CDR3 has 14 residues. V was pared by 10 bases and J by 2 bases, with 16 bases between. Germline lookup yields CDR1 MDHEN and CDR2 SYDVKM. CDR3 loop: CANTSRSSTDTQYF. The CDR3 DNA follows: TGTGCCAACACGTCAAGGAGCTCCACAGATACGCAGTATTTT.

The sample holds a few counts of this clonotype. Sequence at one end of the junction differs from germline and may be a read error. The chain couples TRBV11-1 to TRBJ2-5, with 11 bases matching TRBD2. The CDR3 covers 15 residues. Germline CDR1 and CDR2: SGHAT and FQDESV (reference sequence). DNA of the CDR3: TGTGTCAGCAGCTTACCTAGCGGGGGGCAAGCGACCCAGTACTTC. This codes for CVSSLPSGGQATQYF.

With regard to this clonotype: A junction end diverges from the germline sequence, so it may reflect a read error. The genes are TRBV11-2 and TRBJ2-1; 7 bases line up with TRBD1. The length of the CDR3 is 14 residues. CDR1 and CDR2 from the germline V gene are SGHAT and FQNNGV. The DNA of the CDR3 is TGTGCCAGCAAATTACAGGGGACCTACAATGAGCAGTCCTTC. It is translated as CASKLQGTYNEQSF.

The chain is built from TRBV4-3 and TRBJ2-1; TRBD2 matches 7 bases. Germline trimming cut 2 bases from V and 7 bases from J; bases unmatched to any gene: 8. Germline assignment: CDR1 LGHNA and CDR2 YSLEER. The CDR3 has 15 residues. CDR3 protein: CASSQLTGGRNEQFF. CDR3 nucleotides: TGCGCCAGCAGCCAACTAACGGGAGGTAGAAATGAGCAGTTCTTC.

As for this clonotype: Its ends do not fully match the called genes, so a read error is possible. V and J are TRBV11-2 and TRBJ2-1; weak D call: TRBD1 (5 bases). This CDR3 contains 18 residues. The germline CDR1 and CDR2 sequences are SGHAT and FQNNGV. CDR3 coding DNA: TGTGCCAGCAGCTCAGAACGTCTGGGGCGGAATTCCTATAATGAGCAGTTCTTC. Translating gives CASSSERLGRNSYNEQFF. The full variable domain, its missing parts supplied by reference TRBV11-2 and TRBJ2-1, is EAGVAQSPRYKIIEKRQSVAFWCNPISGHATLYWYQQILGQGPKLLIQFQNNGVVDDSQLPKDRFSAERLKGVDSTLKIQPAKLEDSAVYLCASSSERLGRNSYNEQFFGPGTRLTVL.

With respect to this clonotype: Sequence at one end of the junction differs from germline and may be a read error. The V and J genes are TRBV6-6 and TRBJ2-5; D is uncertain. Germline CDR1 reads MNHNY; CDR2 reads SVGAGI (reference sequence). This CDR3 has 15 amino acids. The CDR3 DNA follows: TGTGCCAGCAGTTACTCGTCGGATACTGCCTTGACCCACTACTTC. This sequence encodes CASSYSSDTALTHYF.

A few counts support this clonotype. Relative to the germline gene, one junction end is altered; a read error may explain this. The gene calls are TRBV11-2 and TRBJ2-3; a weak D match, TRBD2 (7 bases). The germline V gene has CDR1 SGHAT and CDR2 FQNNGV. This CDR3 spans 15 amino acids. The CDR3: CASSLEGAGADMQYF. Here the CDR3 DNA reads TGTGCTAGCAGCTTAGAGGGTGCGGGGGCAGATATGCAGTATTTT. Combining the CDR3 with reference TRBV11-2 and TRBJ2-3 gives the whole variable domain EAGVAQSPRYKIIEKRQSVAFWCNPISGHATLYWYQQILGQGPKLLIQFQNNGVVDDSQLPKDRFSAERLKGVDSTLKIQPAKLEDSAVYLCASSLEGAGADMQYFGPGTRLTVL.

This chain links TRBV10-3 with TRBJ2-7; 11 bases agree with TRBD2. The germline V gene has CDR1 ENHRY and CDR2 SYGVKD. The CDR3 has 13 amino acids. This CDR3 is CTSAGLAEYEQYF. The CDR3 nucleotides read TGTACCAGCGCGGGACTAGCGGAGTACGAGCAGTACTTC.

As to this clonotype: A much larger clone lies one base from this, so it may be a read error. The V and J genes are TRBV6-6 and TRBJ1-1; D perhaps matches TRBD1 (5 bases). Trimming shortened V by 2 bases and J by 0 bases, and 10 bases separated the two germline ends. Germline CDR1 MNHNY, CDR2 SVGAGI (reference sequence). This CDR3 has 15 residues. This CDR3 is CASSYARGLNTEAFF. The CDR3 coding sequence is TGTGCCAGCAGTTACGCCCGGGGCCTGAACACTGAAGCTTTCTTT.

As regards this clonotype: A junction end diverges from the germline sequence, so it may reflect a read error. The rearrangement links TRBV6-6 to TRBJ1-6; D is possibly TRBD1 (6 bases). The CDR3 consists of 17 residues. The germline V gene has CDR1 MNHNY and CDR2 SVGAGI (reference sequence). CDR3 bases: TGTGCCAGCACTTCTTCACTCTCGGACAGAATTAATTCAACCCTCCACTTT. Translation gives CASTSSLSDRINSTLHF.

As to this clonotype: Likely a read error: the CDR3 ends without its conserved phenylalanine or tryptophan. The rearrangement joins TRBV5-4 to TRBJ2-1; TRBD1 might be the D (8 bases). This CDR3 comprises 15 residues. Looked up from germline, CDR1 is SGHNT and CDR2 is YYREEE (reference sequence). CDR3 sequence: CVSSLYAGDRNEQFS. The CDR3 nucleotides read TGTGTCAGCAGTTTGTACGCGGGGGACAGGAATGAGCAGTTCTCC.

A word on this clonotype: With a much larger clone just one base away, this may be a read error. V usage is TRBV20-1 and J usage is TRBJ2-7, with D possibly matching TRBD2 (6 bases). V was clipped by 0 bases and J by 0 bases, with 12 bases between them. The CDR3 spans 15 residues. Germline CDR1 reads DFQATT; CDR2 reads SNEGSKA (reference sequence). CDR3 sequence reads: CSARDHRTNSYEQYF. CDR3 DNA: TGCAGTGCTAGAGATCATCGGACTAACTCCTACGAGCAGTACTTC.

In regard to this clonotype: The junction shows a germline mismatch at one end, possibly a read error. V is TRBV4-1 and J is TRBJ2-5, with 9 bases aligning to TRBD2. The length of the CDR3 is 16 residues. Germline CDR1 and CDR2: MGHRA and YSYEKL. The CDR3 bases are TGCGCCAGCAGTCAAGGGAGCGGGAGGACGGAAGAGACCCAGTACTTC. This encodes CASSQGSGRTEETQYF.

The gene calls are TRBV29-1 and TRBJ2-5; a possible D gene is TRBD1 (6 bases). CDR3 length: 16 residues. CDR1 and CDR2 from the germline V gene are SQVTM and ANQGSEA. Here the CDR3 reads CNANPYIQTGQETQYF. The DNA of the CDR3 is TGCAACGCCAATCCCTACATCCAGACAGGTCAAGAGACCCAGTACTTC. The variable domain in full, with the rest retrieved from reference TRBV29-1 and TRBJ2-5, is SAVISQKPSRDICQRGTSLTIQCQVDSQVTMMFWYRQQPGQSLTLIATANQGSEATYESGFVIDKFPISRPNLTFSTLTVSNMSPEDSSIYLCNANPYIQTGQETQYFGPGTRLLVL.

This clonotype was seen ten or more times. The V gene is TRBV5-1, the J gene TRBJ2-3, with D uncertain. CDR1 and CDR2 (germline): SGHRS, YFSETQ. V lost 0 bases and J lost 2, with 7 bases in between. The CDR3 extends over 14 amino acids. CDR3 protein: CASSLVALTDTQYF. The CDR3 nucleotides read TGCGCCAGCAGCTTGGTGGCACTCACAGATACGCAGTATTTT. Complete variable domain (other parts from reference TRBV5-1 and TRBJ2-3): KAGVTQTPRYLIKTRGQQVTLSCSPISGHRSVSWYQQTPGQGLQFLFEYFSETQRNKGNFPGRFSGRQFSNSRSEMNVSTLELGDSALYLCASSLVALTDTQYFGPGTRLTVL.

As to this clonotype: Since a much larger clone is just one base distant, this may be a read error. The CDR3 loop reads CSARSWRADEQYF. The CDR3 DNA reads as TGCAGTGCTAGGAGTTGGAGGGCGGACGAGCAGTACTTC. This chain links TRBV20-1 with TRBJ2-7; TRBD2 might be the D (6 bases). V was shortened by 3 bases and J by 5 bases, with 14 bases between the two germline ends. Germline loops: CDR1 DFQATT, CDR2 SNEGSKA (reference sequence). This CDR3 is 13 amino acids long.